This TCR beta chain was recovered during a study of OX40 agonist ivuxolimab in advanced cancers. For the study at large: Head and neck, renal cell, melanoma or hepatocellular carcinoma were the cancers that dose-escalation patients had.

Libraries were prepared by immunoSEQ multiplex PCR; TCRdb keeps only in-frame clonotypes and omits some of them. The sample lists tens of thousands of clones, about 90% occurring once. Germline trimming cut 1 base from V and 9 bases from J; bases unmatched to any gene: 8. From germline, CDR1 is SGHAT and CDR2 FQNNGV. The CDR3 sequence is 16 residues long. This chain uses TRBV11-2 with TRBJ2-1, with 11 bases fitting TRBD2. The starting material was CD4+ or CD8+ T cells sorted from blood, obtained in a trial of the OX40 agonist ivuxolimab. The receptor was derived from an adult with an advanced solid tumor such as melanoma, head and neck, liver or kidney cancer. Written as DNA, the CDR3 is TGTGCCAGCAGCTTAGCGTCGACTAGCGGGAAAAGTGAGCAGTTCTTC. This gives the protein CASSLASTSGKSEQFF.